The 32 T cell receptor beta chains presented below share a single source sample, sequenced in a study of cytotoxic CD8 clonotypes in ibrutinib-treated CLL. Sequenced by immunoSEQ multiplex PCR; TCRdb stores in-frame clones only, minus some. The table records fewer than 400,000 clones, under 70% of them present only once. The specimen comprised PBMCs, sampled after 36 months of ibrutinib treatment. All receptors come from a human donor with chronic lymphocytic leukemia.

The CDR3: CASSVEISDTQYF. The CDR3 coding sequence is TGTGCCAGCAGTGTTGAGATTTCGGATACGCAGTATTTT. The rearrangement links TRBV6-4 to TRBJ2-3; D not certain. The V and J ends lost 4 bases and 6 bases respectively, with 11 bases between them. Germline values: CDR1 MRHNA, CDR2 SNTAGT. This CDR3 has 13 amino acids.

V gene TRBV19 combines with J gene TRBJ2-7, with a weak D call TRBD1 (7 bases). Trimming took 5 bases from V and 5 from J, leaving 16 bases between them. Germline V lookup: CDR1 LNHDA, CDR2 SQIVND (reference sequence). The CDR3 runs to 14 residues. CDR3 protein: CASSPGAGTDEQYF. As DNA, the CDR3 is TGTGCCAGTAGTCCGGGGGCGGGGACAGACGAGCAGTACTTC.

The chain joins TRBV11-2 to TRBJ1-1; D call uncertain. V was cut by 5 bases and J by 11 bases, with 18 bases left in between. The germline V gene has CDR1 SGHAT and CDR2 FQNNGV. The length of the CDR3 is 13 residues. The CDR3 region is CASSPWLDPGAFF. The DNA for the CDR3 is TGTGCCAGCAGCCCATGGTTAGATCCGGGGGCTTTCTTT.

This chain links TRBV5-1 with TRBJ1-1; possible D gene TRBD1, 5 bases. The CDR3 is made up of 12 amino acids. From germline, CDR1 is SGHRS and CDR2 YFSETQ. The V end lost 4 bases, the J end lost 9 bases, and 13 bases lay between the germline ends. For the CDR3, the DNA is TGCGCCAGCAGCCAGGGTAATACTCAAGCTTTCTTT. Its translation: CASSQGNTQAFF.

This clone was picked up a small number of times. This chain uses TRBV4-1 with TRBJ2-2; D uncertain. This CDR3 comprises 17 residues. Trimming removed 1 base at V and 4 bases at J, with 16 bases between. CDR1 is MGHRA and CDR2 is YSYEKL in the germline V gene. Written as DNA, the CDR3 is TGCGCCAGCAGCCAAGTCCAGGCACCTAGGTTCACCGGGGAGCTGTTTTTT. Translated, it gives CASSQVQAPRFTGELFF.

V usage is TRBV10-3 and J usage is TRBJ1-1; D gene unclear. There are 15 residues in the CDR3. The V gene lost 0 bases and the J gene lost 8 bases, with 16 bases spanning the gap. CDR1 is ENHRY and CDR2 is SYGVKD in the germline V gene. CDR3 protein: CAISESSGFSKEAFF. CDR3 nucleotide sequence: TGTGCCATCAGTGAGTCATCGGGGTTTTCGAAAGAAGCTTTCTTT.

The chain carries TRBV4-2 and TRBJ1-5; maybe TRBD1 (5 bases). CDR3 length equals 14 residues. Germline values: CDR1 LGHNA, CDR2 YNFKEQ. The V and J ends lost 1 base and 6 bases respectively, with 10 bases between them. CDR3 bases: TGTGCCAGCAGCCAAGTCAAAGGGGTTCAGCCCCAGCATTTT. The encoded protein is CASSQVKGVQPQHF.

This clone was detected only once. The rearrangement links TRBV28 to TRBJ1-5; D remains ambiguous. Germline CDR1 and CDR2: MDHEN and SYDVKM. Trimming left V 3 bases short and J 3 bases short, with 9 bases between. The CDR3 spans 14 residues. CDR3 in amino acids: CASSFVSNNQPQHF. The CDR3 DNA reads TGTGCCAGCAGTTTTGTGTCCAACAATCAGCCCCAGCATTTT.

This clone has a handful of counts. The chain recombines TRBV15 with TRBJ2-3; D not resolved. There are 13 residues in the CDR3. V was cut by 3 bases and J by 4 bases, with 8 bases left in between. From germline, CDR1 is LNHNV and CDR2 YYDKDF (reference sequence). The CDR3 nucleotides read TGTGCCACCAGCAGCATAGGGCCAGATACGCAGTATTTT. This translates into CATSSIGPDTQYF.

The V and J genes are TRBV5-1 and TRBJ2-1, with D uncertain. Trimming left V 5 bases short and J 2 bases short, with 11 bases between. The V gene's germline CDR1 is SGHRS and CDR2 YFSETQ. CDR3 length: 14 amino acids. The CDR3 loop is CASRGWLTYNEQFF. DNA of the CDR3: TGCGCCAGCAGAGGATGGTTAACCTACAATGAGCAGTTCTTC. The whole variable domain, remainder taken from reference TRBV5-1 and TRBJ2-1, is KAGVTQTPRYLIKTRGQQVTLSCSPISGHRSVSWYQQTPGQGLQFLFEYFSETQRNKGNFPGRFSGRQFSNSRSEMNVSTLELGDSALYLCASRGWLTYNEQFFGPGTRLTVL.

This chain joins TRBV9 and TRBJ1-2, with no clear D. The length of the CDR3 is 16 residues. Germline V gene data show CDR1 as SGDLS and CDR2 as YYNGEE. Trimming left V 1 base short and J 5 bases short, with 18 bases between. The CDR3 DNA reads TGTGCCAGCAGCGTATCTACCCGACGGATAAAATATGGCTACACCTTC. This sequence encodes CASSVSTRRIKYGYTF.

This rearrangement joins TRBV7-6 to TRBJ2-1, with D perhaps matching TRBD1 (5 bases). The CDR3 is made up of 14 amino acids. Looked up from germline, CDR1 is SGHVS and CDR2 is FNYEAQ. The germline V and J ends were trimmed by 5 bases and 1 base, with 9 bases remaining between them. DNA of the CDR3: TGTGCCAGCAGCCGCAGGGAATCCTACAATGAGCAGTTCTTC. It specifies CASSRRESYNEQFF. Full variable domain (missing parts from reference TRBV7-6 and TRBJ2-1): GAGVSQSPRYKVTKRGQDVALRCDPISGHVSLYWYRQALGQGPEFLTYFNYEAQQDKSGLPNDRFSAERPEGSISTLTIQRTEQRDSAMYRCASSRRESYNEQFFGPGTRLTVL.

V and J are TRBV5-1 and TRBJ2-5, with 8 bases that match TRBD2. Germline V CDR1 and CDR2: SGHRS, YFSETQ. This CDR3 has 16 amino acids. V was pared by 4 bases and J by 4 bases, with 12 bases of the junction left unmatched. The CDR3 spells CASSTRLSGGGETQYF. As DNA, the CDR3 is TGCGCCAGCAGCACTCGACTCAGCGGGGGTGGAGAGACCCAGTACTTC. The whole variable domain, filled in from reference TRBV5-1 and TRBJ2-5, reads KAGVTQTPRYLIKTRGQQVTLSCSPISGHRSVSWYQQTPGQGLQFLFEYFSETQRNKGNFPGRFSGRQFSNSRSEMNVSTLELGDSALYLCASSTRLSGGGETQYFGPGTRLLVL.

To note about this clone: Other DNA sequences in this specimen translate into the identical CDR3. This chain uses TRBV18 with TRBJ2-5, with TRBD2 as a possible D gene (5 bases). V was pared by 6 bases and J by 5 bases, with 10 bases between. Germline V gene data show CDR1 as KGHSH and CDR2 as LQKENI. This CDR3 is 12 amino acids long. CDR3 bases: TGTGCCAGCTCCCCTGGCGGGGAGACCCAGTACTTC. This sequence encodes CASSPGGETQYF.

This clone was observed a few times. The chain combines TRBV9 with TRBJ2-1, with TRBD2 matching 7 bases. CDR3 length: 16 residues. V was pared by 0 bases and J by 4 bases, with 7 bases of the junction left unmatched. In germline, CDR1 is SGDLS, CDR2 YYNGEE. Written as DNA, the CDR3 is TGTGCCAGCAGCGTAGGGACACTCGGGAGGTACAATGAGCAGTTCTTC. This codes for CASSVGTLGRYNEQFF.

The CDR3 region is CASSAGPGRSYEQYF. CDR3 DNA: TGTGCCAGCAGCGCCGGACCGGGACGATCCTACGAGCAGTACTTC. J is TRBJ2-7 and V is TRBV9; D is perhaps TRBD1 or TRBD2 (5 bases each). Germline V gene lookup returns CDR1 SGDLS and CDR2 YYNGEE. The CDR3 is 15 residues long. Trimming removed 3 bases from V and 1 base from J, with 14 bases in between.

J is TRBJ2-7 and V is TRBV28; no clear D gene. The CDR3 loop spans 11 amino acids. Germline V gene lookup returns CDR1 MDHEN and CDR2 SYDVKM. V was trimmed by 4 bases and J by 3 bases, leaving 4 bases between them. CDR3 DNA: TGTGCCAGCAGTTGGATCTACGAGCAGTACTTC. Its protein is CASSWIYEQYF.

The gene calls are TRBV6-1 and TRBJ2-2, with a tentative D call TRBD1 (6 bases). The length of the CDR3 is 15 residues. V was cut by 8 bases and J by 0 bases, with 13 bases left in between. CDR1 is MNHNS, CDR2 SASEGT, per germline. CDR3 amino acids: CASGGHSANTGELFF. CDR3 sequence (DNA): TGTGCCAGCGGGGGACATTCCGCGAACACCGGGGAGCTGTTTTTT.

Only a few counts were recorded for this clone. V is TRBV6-1 and J is TRBJ1-4; D gene ambiguous. Trimming took off 1 base at V and 5 bases at J, with 11 bases between the two ends. Germline lookup yields CDR1 MNHNS and CDR2 SASEGT. CDR3 length: 15 amino acids. The DNA of the CDR3 is TGTGCCAGCAGTGAAGATGACGGAATAAATGAAAAACTGTTTTTT. It encodes CASSEDDGINEKLFF.

The rearrangement links TRBV6-5 to TRBJ2-5; a weak D match, TRBD1 (5 bases). This CDR3 comprises 15 residues. Per germline, CDR1 MNHEY and CDR2 SVGAGI. Trimming stripped 1 base from V and 4 bases from J, with 13 bases between. The CDR3 bases are TGTGCCAGCAGTTACTGGGTTGGGGCAACAGAGACCCAGTACTTC. Protein sequence: CASSYWVGATETQYF.

This chain uses TRBV7-6 with TRBJ2-7; D unclear. This CDR3 comprises 11 residues. CDR1 is SGHVS and CDR2 is FNYEAQ in the germline V gene. V was cut by 1 base and J by 7 bases, with 5 bases left in between. CDR3 nucleotides: TGTGCCAGCAGCTTAGGTATAGAGCAGTACTTC. As protein: CASSLGIEQYF. Together with reference TRBV7-6 and TRBJ2-7, the CDR3 gives the full variable domain: GAGVSQSPRYKVTKRGQDVALRCDPISGHVSLYWYRQALGQGPEFLTYFNYEAQQDKSGLPNDRFSAERPEGSISTLTIQRTEQRDSAMYRCASSLGIEQYFGPGTRLTVT.

V gene TRBV29-1 combines with J gene TRBJ1-1; tentative D call: TRBD1 (5 bases). Trimming pared 7 bases from V and 6 bases from J, leaving 18 bases between. The V gene's germline CDR1 is SQVTM and CDR2 ANQGSEA. The CDR3 sequence is 13 residues long. CDR3 sequence reads: CSAWPRQLSEAFF. The CDR3, as DNA: TGCAGCGCTTGGCCCAGACAGCTATCTGAAGCTTTCTTT.

The rearrangement uses TRBV5-4 and TRBJ2-5, with 14 bases fitting TRBD2. Germline CDR1 reads SGHNT; CDR2 reads YYREEE (reference sequence). The CDR3 extends over 16 amino acids. The V gene end was trimmed by 2 bases and the J gene end by 4 bases; junction bases not matched to a gene: 4. CDR3 DNA: TGTGCCAGCAGCTTTAAGACTAGCGGGAGGGGAGAGACCCAGTACTTC. Amino acids: CASSFKTSGRGETQYF.

The CDR3 DNA sequence: TGTGCCAGCAGCGTCGGTGACGGTTCCTACGAGCAGTACTTC. This sequence encodes CASSVGDGSYEQYF. V and J are TRBV9 and TRBJ2-7, with D unclear. The CDR3 spans 14 residues. Germline V lookup: CDR1 SGDLS, CDR2 YYNGEE. The V and J ends lost 2 bases and 1 base respectively, with 10 bases between them.

The V gene is TRBV6-5, the J gene TRBJ2-5; D is ambiguous. Trimming stripped 6 bases from V and 5 bases from J, with 19 bases between. The germline V gene has CDR1 MNHEY and CDR2 SVGAGI. CDR3 length equals 15 residues. The CDR3: CASSHLFAAAETQYF. The CDR3 nucleotides read TGTGCCAGCAGCCACCTTTTTGCTGCTGCGGAGACCCAGTACTTC.

This chain links TRBV19 with TRBJ1-1; D is undetermined. V gave up 3 bases and J gave up 0 bases, with 14 bases separating them. This CDR3 region has 16 residues. Per germline, CDR1 LNHDA and CDR2 SQIVND (reference sequence). DNA for the CDR3: TGTGCCAGTAGTATGGGGTGGGAGGTTCTGAACACTGAAGCTTTCTTT. Protein sequence: CASSMGWEVLNTEAFF.

The chain employs TRBV5-6 and TRBJ2-5; 7 bases match TRBD1. The germline CDR1 and CDR2 sequences are SGHDT and YYEEEE. The trim removed 1 base at V and 5 bases at J, leaving 8 bases unmatched. The CDR3 covers 15 residues. The chain's CDR3 is CASSLRGGVWETQYF. The CDR3 DNA sequence: TGTGCCAGCAGCTTGAGAGGGGGCGTTTGGGAGACCCAGTACTTC.

The chain is built from TRBV27 and TRBJ2-7; D uncertain. V was shortened by 4 bases and J by 5 bases, with 6 bases between the two germline ends. CDR1 and CDR2 from the germline V gene are MNHEY and SMNVEV (reference sequence). This CDR3 spans 11 amino acids. The CDR3 sequence: CASSYADEQYF. The CDR3 DNA is TGTGCCAGCAGTTACGCCGACGAGCAGTACTTC.

The CDR3 loop reads CASKSTGIVNGYTF. CDR3 coding DNA: TGTGCCAGCAAATCGACAGGAATCGTTAATGGCTACACCTTC. The chain joins TRBV2 to TRBJ1-2, with D perhaps TRBD1 (6 bases). Trimming stripped 7 bases from V and 6 bases from J, with 18 bases between. CDR1 is SNHLY and CDR2 is FYNNEI in the germline V gene. The CDR3 is 14 amino acids.

This chain uses TRBV6-5 with TRBJ2-3; 7 bases agree with TRBD1. Germline loops: CDR1 MNHEY, CDR2 SVGAGI. The ends lost 4 bases at V and 4 bases at J; junction bases unmatched: 5. The CDR3 runs to 14 residues. In DNA form, the CDR3 reads TGTGCCAGCAGTTCAAACAGGGGTTCAGATACGCAGTATTTT. It translates to CASSSNRGSDTQYF.

The chain couples TRBV9 to TRBJ2-7, with D possibly TRBD2 on 6 matching bases. The germline CDR1 and CDR2 sequences are SGDLS and YYNGEE. Trimming took off 0 bases at V and 4 bases at J, with 11 bases between the two ends. The CDR3 is 14 amino acids. CDR3 sequence (DNA): TGTGCCAGCAGCGTAGGGCGGGGTAATTACGAGCAGTACTTC. Translated: CASSVGRGNYEQYF.

The chain couples TRBV2 to TRBJ2-1; TRBD2 is a possible D gene (6 bases). CDR1 SNHLY and CDR2 FYNNEI come from the germline V gene. The CDR3 runs to 13 residues. V lost 10 bases and J lost 4, with 14 bases in between. CDR3 bases: TGTGCCACCAAGGAGGGACGGTACAATGAGCAGTTCTTC. It yields the protein CATKEGRYNEQFF.